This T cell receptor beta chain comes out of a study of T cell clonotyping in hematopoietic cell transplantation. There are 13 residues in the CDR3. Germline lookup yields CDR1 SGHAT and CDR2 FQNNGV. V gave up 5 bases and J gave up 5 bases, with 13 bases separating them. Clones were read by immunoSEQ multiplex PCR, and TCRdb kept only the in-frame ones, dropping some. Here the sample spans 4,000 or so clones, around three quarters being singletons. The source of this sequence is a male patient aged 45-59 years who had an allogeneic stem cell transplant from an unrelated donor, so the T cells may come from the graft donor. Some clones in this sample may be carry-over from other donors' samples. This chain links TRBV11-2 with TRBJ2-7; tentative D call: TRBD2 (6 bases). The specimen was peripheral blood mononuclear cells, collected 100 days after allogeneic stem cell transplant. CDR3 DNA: TGTGCCAGCAGCATTAGCGGTCCGGACGAGCAGTACTTC. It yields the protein CASSISGPDEQYF.